This T cell receptor beta chain was captured in a study of early T cells in non-severe SARS-CoV-2 infection. About the research overall: Bulk RNA isolated from unsorted whole blood underwent sequencing; chains were not paired. Findings of the study overall: VDJdb matching skewed toward anti-spike CD8 responses, missing private and CD4 specificities.

As concerns this clonotype: Its antigen is unknown.

As part of library construction, unique molecular identifiers were attached to individual cDNA molecules. Each CDR3 protein gets one entry after TCRdb re-called the 5' RACE reads with MiXCR. The profile shows around 58,000 distinct CDR3 sequences, around 8% of them singletons. The CDR3 length is 16 residues. In germline, CDR1 is SGHRS, CDR2 YFSETQ. With V trimmed by 5 bases and J by 3 bases, 11 bases remained unmatched. This chain joins TRBV5-1 and TRBJ2-5, with 9 bases lining up with TRBD2. The sequence was collected from an adult who was a healthcare worker with PCR-confirmed SARS-CoV-2 infection or an uninfected control (not recorded which). This specimen was whole blood, taken at baseline. The CDR3 sequence: CASSPLYGGREETQYF. The CDR3 DNA is TGCGCCAGCAGTCCGTTGTATGGCGGGAGGGAAGAGACCCAGTACTTC.